A single T cell receptor (beta chain) is shown here with its context. Its antigen is currently unknown. The study ran the assay at deep level. Clones were read by immunoSEQ multiplex PCR, and TCRdb kept only the in-frame ones, dropping some. The data show around 600,000 clones, approximately 96% seen once. The data derive from a study of shared clonotypes between healthy human individuals. Across the whole study: Samples came from a couple of female and a few male donors aged 18 to 49. The study, taken as a whole, reports: Rarefaction indicated that sorted-subset sequencing remained incomplete although depth was large.

CD45RO-negative cells were positively selected for CCR7, leaving out terminally differentiated effector memory CD45RA+ cells. All participating donors were Caucasian adults from Nashville, Tennessee. Trimming removed 3 bases at V and 2 bases at J, with 10 bases between. CDR3 length: 15 amino acids. The germline V gene has CDR1 MNHEY and CDR2 SMNVEV (reference sequence). The sequencing input was naive CD8+ T cells sorted from blood. This sequence joins TRBV27 and TRBJ2-2; D gene uncertain. This receptor was obtained from a woman aged 30 to 39 in good health. The CDR3 loop is CASSLIGTNTGELFF. The CDR3 coding sequence is TGTGCCAGCAGTTTGATTGGCACAAACACCGGGGAGCTGTTTTTT.